The 12 T cell receptor beta chains below all came from one sample that was sequenced in a study of T cell repertoires in cytomegalovirus infection. TCRdb redid the calling of the reads with MiXCR, one entry per CDR3 protein. Among about 570,000 distinct CDR3 sequences, over 35% were seen once, and the ten largest hold around 48%. Their target antigens are unknown. This specimen consisted of cultured PBMCs, obtained from culture after CMV antigen stimulation. Receptors were obtained from a human donor in good health (CMV status not recorded). Some clones in this sample may be carry-over from other donors' samples.

The chain joins TRBV7-2 to TRBJ2-2; D remains ambiguous. The CDR3 has 15 amino acids. From germline, CDR1 is SGHTA and CDR2 FQGNSA. V was clipped by 1 base and J by 0 bases, with 6 bases between them. The chain's CDR3 is CASSLGPPNTGELFF. As DNA, the CDR3 is TGTGCCAGCAGCTTAGGGCCGCCGAACACCGGGGAGCTGTTTTTT.

The V gene is TRBV12-5, the J gene TRBJ2-1; D remains ambiguous. Trimming took off 2 bases at V and 14 bases at J, with 13 bases between the two ends. The CDR3 is made up of 12 amino acids. Germline V lookup: CDR1 LGHNT, CDR2 FRNRAP. CDR3 nucleotides: TGTGCTAGTGGTTTGCCCCCCCTGGTAGAGTTCTTC. Its protein product is CASGLPPLVEFF.

V usage is TRBV11-1 and J usage is TRBJ2-5; weak D call: TRBD1 (6 bases). Germline values: CDR1 SGHAT, CDR2 FQDESV (reference sequence). Trimming pared 4 bases from V and 0 bases from J, leaving 18 bases between. The CDR3 is made up of 17 amino acids. The CDR3 loop is CASSSQRDTRYQETQYF. In DNA form, the CDR3 reads TGTGCCAGCAGCTCCCAACGGGACACCCGGTACCAAGAGACCCAGTACTTC. The variable domain in full, with the rest retrieved from reference TRBV11-1 and TRBJ2-5, is EAEVAQSPRYKITEKSQAVAFWCDPISGHATLYWYRQILGQGPELLVQFQDESVVDDSQLPKDRFSAERLKGVDSTLKIQPAELGDSAMYLCASSSQRDTRYQETQYFGPGTRLLVL.

The J gene is TRBJ2-7, the V gene TRBV7-9; D is perhaps TRBD1 or TRBD2 (5 bases each). CDR3 length: 15 amino acids. Trimming took 5 bases from V and 3 from J, leaving 17 bases between them. The germline V gene has CDR1 SEHNR and CDR2 FQNEAQ (reference sequence). The CDR3: CASSPGPGAVYEQYF. CDR3 nucleotides: TGTGCCAGCAGCCCGGGACCGGGCGCGGTCTACGAGCAGTACTTC.

This clonotype was observed at least ten times. V is TRBV7-2 and J is TRBJ2-5, with D unresolved. Germline V gene lookup returns CDR1 SGHTA and CDR2 FQGNSA. Trimming stripped 3 bases from V and 5 bases from J, with 10 bases between. This CDR3 is built from 13 residues. In nucleotides, the CDR3 is TGTGCCAGCAGCTTCCTAGGGTTCGAGACCCAGTACTTC. Translation gives CASSFLGFETQYF.

This clonotype was detected once. The chain uses TRBV15 and TRBJ2-7, with D maybe TRBD1 (6 bases). Germline CDR1 reads LNHNV; CDR2 reads YYDKDF (reference sequence). Trimming removed 1 base at V and 5 bases at J, with 15 bases between. The CDR3 consists of 15 residues. In nucleotides, the CDR3 is TGTGCCACCAGCAGAGTAGGGGACAACGCGGACGAGCAGTACTTC. Protein product: CATSRVGDNADEQYF. Supplemented by reference TRBV15 and TRBJ2-7, the full variable domain reads DAMVIQNPRYQVTQFGKPVTLSCSQTLNHNVMYWYQQKSSQAPKLLFHYYDKDFNNEADTPDNFQSRRPNTSFCFLDIRSPGLGDTAMYLCATSRVGDNADEQYFGPGTRLTVT.

This chain joins TRBV7-9 and TRBJ1-2; the D gene is possibly TRBD1 (6 bases). This CDR3 spans 14 amino acids. V was shortened by 2 bases and J by 5 bases, with 12 bases between the two germline ends. The germline V gene has CDR1 SEHNR and CDR2 FQNEAQ (reference sequence). DNA of the CDR3: TGTGCCAGCAGCTTATTGGAGGGGGGGTATGGCTACACCTTC. Protein product: CASSLLEGGYGYTF.

This chain uses TRBV6-1 with TRBJ2-7, with D perhaps TRBD1 (5 bases). Germline CDR1 MNHNS, CDR2 SASEGT. The CDR3 is 14 amino acids. V was pared by 1 base and J by 4 bases, with 11 bases between. The CDR3 protein is CASSEVSGKYEQYF. The CDR3 region has the DNA TGTGCCAGCAGTGAAGTGTCAGGGAAGTACGAGCAGTACTTC.

The count of this clonotype is one. The chain combines TRBV5-1 with TRBJ2-1, with 10 bases matching TRBD2. CDR3 length equals 16 residues. Germline loops: CDR1 SGHRS, CDR2 YFSETQ. The J segment lost 5 bases and the V segment lost 1 base, leaving 6 bases of the junction unmatched. This CDR3 is CASSLRASGGNNEQFF. CDR3 bases: TGCGCCAGCAGCTTGAGGGCTAGCGGGGGCAACAATGAGCAGTTCTTC.

The chain carries TRBV12-3 or TRBV12-4 and TRBJ1-4; TRBD1 matches 9 bases. The CDR3 spans 16 residues. V trimming: 6 bases; J trimming: 6 bases; junction bases outside the gene matches: 11. In nucleotides, the CDR3 is TGTGCCAGCAGCCACCCGGGACAGGGTGGGGATGAAAAACTGTTTTTT. Translation: CASSHPGQGGDEKLFF.

The chain joins TRBV5-1 to TRBJ2-3, with D tentatively TRBD2 (6 bases). CDR3 length: 16 amino acids. V was trimmed by 5 bases and J by 3 bases, leaving 19 bases between them. Germline values: CDR1 SGHRS, CDR2 YFSETQ. CDR3 nucleotide sequence: TGCGCCAGCAGTCCCCGGGCGGGAACCGTGACAGATACGCAGTATTTT. Its translation is CASSPRAGTVTDTQYF.

This clonotype has just a few counts. The genes are TRBV11-2 and TRBJ2-3; TRBD2 matches 7 bases. CDR3 size: 15 residues. Germline V gene data show CDR1 as SGHAT and CDR2 as FQNNGV. Trimming at V came to 5 bases and at J to 5 bases, leaving 10 bases not matched to a gene. The CDR3 nucleotides read TGTGCCAGCAGCCTTTATGGGAGGGCCATAGATACGCAGTATTTT. Encoded protein: CASSLYGRAIDTQYF.